This T cell receptor (beta chain) was captured by sequencing in a study of radiation and T cells in renal cell carcinoma. Time point described: blood 2 weeks post-SBRT. Stated treatment: 15 Gy SBRT to primary tumor, nephrectomy 4 weeks later. Serial blood draws occurred at baseline and 2 and 4 weeks post-SBRT. The tumor was a clear cell renal cell carcinoma. Worth noting for this clone: Its target is unknown.

General observations from the study: In blood, top tumor clones expanded by 2 weeks, shrinking by 4. No pretreatment tumor biopsies were available for baseline clonotypes.

The CDR3 is made up of 15 amino acids. Germline CDR1 and CDR2: SGHNT and YYREEE (reference sequence). Trimming cost V 0 bases and J 5 bases, with 14 bases left between them. The assay was immunoSEQ multiplex PCR, and TCRdb's table has in-frame clones only and misses some. The sample records roughly 130,000 clones, more than 75% being singletons. Sequencing used blood, obtained from a patient whose treatment included radiotherapy and nephrectomy. The rearrangement joins TRBV5-4 to TRBJ1-1; D may be TRBD1 (6 bases). This clonotype was obtained from a woman in her 70s with renal cell carcinoma. The CDR3 protein is CASSLVPRGGTEAFF. CDR3 sequence (DNA): TGTGCCAGCAGCTTGGTCCCCAGGGGAGGGACTGAAGCTTTCTTT.